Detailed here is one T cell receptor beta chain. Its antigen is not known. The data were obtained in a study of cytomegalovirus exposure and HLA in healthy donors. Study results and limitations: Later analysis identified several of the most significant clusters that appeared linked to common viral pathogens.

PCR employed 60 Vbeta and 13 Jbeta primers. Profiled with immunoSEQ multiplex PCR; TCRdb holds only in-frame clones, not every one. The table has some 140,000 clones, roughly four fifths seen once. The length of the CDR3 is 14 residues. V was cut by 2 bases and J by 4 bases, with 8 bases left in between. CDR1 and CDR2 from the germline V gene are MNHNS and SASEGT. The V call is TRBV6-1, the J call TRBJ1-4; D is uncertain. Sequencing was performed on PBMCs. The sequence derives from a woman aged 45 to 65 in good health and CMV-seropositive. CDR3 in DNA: TGTGCCAGCAGTGAATCGGGGAATAATGAAAAACTGTTTTTT. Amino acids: CASSESGNNEKLFF.